This TCR beta chain was identified in a study of blood T cell repertoires in COVID-19. Turning to the study itself: In each case, the material was cDNA or gDNA derived from T cells, B-cell-depleted T cells, or PBMCs.

The assay was immunoSEQ multiplex PCR, and TCRdb's table has in-frame clones only and misses some. This sample carries about 12,000 clones, approximately 73% of them seen once, and the ten largest clones take around 30%. Germline-derived CDR1 and CDR2 are SGHAT and FQNNGV. The CDR3 covers 15 residues. Trimming cost V 3 bases and J 4 bases; bases outside gene matches: 7. The chain combines TRBV11-2 with TRBJ2-3; 7 bases match TRBD2. The sequence derives from a human donor in a cohort sampled during active COVID-19. Sequences were obtained from peripheral blood. CDR3 in DNA: TGTGCCAGCAGCTTCCCGGGAGGAGGTGCAGATACGCAGTATTTT. This gives the protein CASSFPGGGADTQYF.